A single sample is the source of the 29 T cell receptor beta chains below, sequenced in a study of shared clonotypes between healthy human individuals. Here immunoSEQ multiplex PCR was the method, and the copy in TCRdb shows in-frame clones only, minus some. The table includes around 700,000 clones, around 78% detected once. Sequenced sample: memory CD4+ T cells sorted from blood. The subset here: CD45RA-negative fraction. The source is a woman under 40 in good health.

This clone was detected only a few times. This chain uses TRBV7-8 with TRBJ1-5; the D gene is possibly TRBD1 (6 bases). Germline CDR1 and CDR2: SGHVS and FQNEAQ. V gave up 11 bases and J gave up 0 bases, with 14 bases separating them. This CDR3 contains 14 residues. The DNA of the CDR3 is TGTGCCGCGAGCAGGGGAAATAGCAATCAGCCCCAGCATTTT. It specifies CAASRGNSNQPQHF. The variable domain in full, completed from reference TRBV7-8 and TRBJ1-5, reads GAGVSQSPRYKVAKRGQDVALRCDPISGHVSLFWYQQALGQGPEFLTYFQNEAQLDKSGLPSDRFFAERPEGSVSTLKIQRTQQEDSAVYLCAASRGNSNQPQHFGDGTRLSIL.

This clone has more than one count but fewer than ten. The chain links TRBV7-2 to TRBJ2-1, with 9 positions matching TRBD1. The V segment lost 1 base and the J segment 12 bases; nucleotides outside the gene matches: 7. CDR3 length equals 14 residues. Germline V gene data show CDR1 as SGHTA and CDR2 as FQGNSA. For the CDR3, the DNA is TGTGCCAGCAGCTTAGAAACAGGGGGCATTGGGCAGTTCTTC. It codes for CASSLETGGIGQFF.

This clone was counted a few times. V usage is TRBV5-1 and J usage is TRBJ2-7, with a weak D call TRBD2 (6 bases). The germline V gene has CDR1 SGHRS and CDR2 YFSETQ. This CDR3 contains 14 residues. The V end lost 0 bases, the J end lost 5 bases, and 12 bases lay between the germline ends. Here the CDR3 reads CASSLVTRVDEQYF. The CDR3 DNA reads as TGCGCCAGCAGCTTGGTGACTAGGGTCGACGAGCAGTACTTC. Full variable domain (missing parts from reference TRBV5-1 and TRBJ2-7): KAGVTQTPRYLIKTRGQQVTLSCSPISGHRSVSWYQQTPGQGLQFLFEYFSETQRNKGNFPGRFSGRQFSNSRSEMNVSTLELGDSALYLCASSLVTRVDEQYFGPGTRLTVT.

The chain carries TRBV7-9 and TRBJ2-5, with TRBD1 identical over 7 bases. V was clipped by 6 bases and J by 4 bases; unmatched bases: 5. The germline V gene encodes CDR1 SEHNR and CDR2 FQNEAQ (reference sequence). This CDR3 contains 13 residues. This chain's CDR3 is CASRPTGAETQYF. DNA for the CDR3: TGTGCCAGCAGACCAACAGGGGCAGAGACCCAGTACTTC.

The chain uses TRBV2 and TRBJ2-5; D not certain. Germline V gene lookup returns CDR1 SNHLY and CDR2 FYNNEI. V lost 11 bases and J lost 2, with 9 bases in between. CDR3 length equals 11 residues. The CDR3 nucleotides are TGTGCCTGGTGCAGGCAAGAGACCCAGTACTTC. This translates into CAWCRQETQYF.

The chain carries TRBV29-1 and TRBJ2-1; D gene uncertain. The CDR3 is 11 residues long. CDR1 and CDR2 from the germline V gene are SQVTM and ANQGSEA. The ends were cut back, 4 bases at V and 4 bases at J, with 5 bases in the middle. Here the CDR3 DNA reads TGCAGCGTTGGCCAATACAATGAGCAGTTCTTC. Its protein product is CSVGQYNEQFF.

On this clone itself: The sample has other DNA sequences that encode this CDR3 too. J is TRBJ1-2 and V is TRBV29-1, with unresolved D. Germline-derived CDR1 and CDR2 are SQVTM and ANQGSEA. The ends were cut back, 4 bases at V and 4 bases at J, with 7 bases in the middle. The CDR3 is 11 residues long. The CDR3 loop is CSVVSGYGYTF. The CDR3 region has the DNA TGCAGCGTTGTGAGCGGCTATGGCTACACCTTC. The whole variable domain, filled in from reference TRBV29-1 and TRBJ1-2, reads SAVISQKPSRDICQRGTSLTIQCQVDSQVTMMFWYRQQPGQSLTLIATANQGSEATYESGFVIDKFPISRPNLTFSTLTVSNMSPEDSSIYLCSVVSGYGYTFGSGTRLTVV.

This clone appeared a few times. V gene TRBV7-6 combines with J gene TRBJ1-5; D is ambiguous. The CDR3 runs to 15 residues. Germline V gene sequence: CDR1 SGHVS, CDR2 FNYEAQ. V was shortened by 6 bases and J by 5 bases, with 17 bases between the two germline ends. The CDR3 DNA follows: TGTGCCAGCAGGACGTGGAGTAAACTTCATCAGCCCCAGCATTTT. Translated: CASRTWSKLHQPQHF.

CDR3 DNA sequence: TGTGCCAGCTCACCTCTTTCAGACTACGAGCAGTACTTC. Translating gives CASSPLSDYEQYF. V and J are TRBV18 and TRBJ2-7; unclear D gene. Looked up from germline, CDR1 is KGHSH and CDR2 is LQKENI. V was trimmed by 3 bases and J by 3 bases, leaving 9 bases between them. The CDR3 is made up of 13 amino acids.

This rearrangement joins TRBV5-1 to TRBJ1-2; D call uncertain. The length of the CDR3 is 14 residues. With 1 base removed from V and 4 bases from J, the gap between germline ends came to 11 bases. CDR1 and CDR2 (germline): SGHRS, YFSETQ. CDR3 coding DNA: TGCGCCAGCAGCTTGTCGTCGGAATTCTATGGCTACACCTTC. Its protein product is CASSLSSEFYGYTF.

The V and J genes are TRBV5-4 and TRBJ1-1, with 10 bases that match TRBD1. Germline loops: CDR1 SGHNT, CDR2 YYREEE (reference sequence). The V gene end was trimmed by 4 bases and the J gene end by 5 bases; junction bases not matched to a gene: 5. The CDR3 runs to 14 residues. The CDR3 sequence is CASSVDRGRTEAFF. CDR3 nucleotides: TGTGCCAGCAGCGTCGACAGGGGGCGGACTGAAGCTTTCTTT.

As to this clone: This may stem from a read error, because a much larger clone lies one nucleotide away. The V gene is TRBV11-2, the J gene TRBJ1-1, with 7 bases aligning to TRBD1. This CDR3 contains 15 residues. The V gene's germline CDR1 is SGHAT and CDR2 FQNNGV. The V and J ends lost 5 bases and 2 bases, in that order; junction bases with no gene match: 8. The chain's CDR3 is CASSQPGQRNTEAFF. Here the CDR3 DNA reads TGTGCCAGCAGCCAGCCGGGACAGAGAAACACTGAAGCTTTCTTT.

V usage is TRBV11-2 and J usage is TRBJ2-1; TRBD1 or TRBD2 may be the D gene (5 bases each). Germline V CDR1 and CDR2: SGHAT, FQNNGV. With 0 bases removed from V and 10 bases from J, the gap between germline ends came to 13 bases. This CDR3 contains 14 residues. CDR3 DNA sequence: TGTGCCAGCAGCTTAGATCTGGGACCCAGGGAGCAGTTCTTC. Translated, it gives CASSLDLGPREQFF.

The V gene is TRBV5-5, the J gene TRBJ2-1; weak D call: TRBD2 (5 bases). Germline CDR1 SGHKS, CDR2 YYEKEE (reference sequence). This CDR3 has 15 amino acids. V was cut by 2 bases and J by 4 bases, with 13 bases left in between. The CDR3 sequence is CASSLGLALYNEQFF. The CDR3 region has the DNA TGTGCCAGCAGCTTAGGTCTAGCACTTTACAATGAGCAGTTCTTC.

This rearrangement joins TRBV25-1 to TRBJ2-3; 13 nucleotides match TRBD2. With V trimmed by 10 bases and J by 0 bases, 4 bases remained unmatched. CDR1 MGHDK and CDR2 SYGVNS come from the germline V gene. The length of the CDR3 is 15 residues. CDR3 DNA sequence: TGTGCCACCGCGGGACTAGCGGGAAGCACAGATACGCAGTATTTT. This encodes CATAGLAGSTDTQYF.

This clone appeared once. The rearrangement uses TRBV29-1 and TRBJ2-1, with 7 positions matching TRBD2. Germline V lookup: CDR1 SQVTM, CDR2 ANQGSEA. This CDR3 has 15 residues. Losses at the gene ends were 3 bases for V and 10 bases for J; bases not matched to a gene: 15. CDR3 in amino acids: CSVDGLGGRTGEQFF. CDR3 coding DNA: TGCAGCGTTGACGGGTTGGGCGGGAGAACTGGGGAGCAGTTCTTC.

The chain employs TRBV30 and TRBJ2-7; 7 nucleotides agree with TRBD2. V trimming: 2 bases; J trimming: 4 bases; junction bases outside the gene matches: 2. CDR1 is GTSNPN and CDR2 is SVGIG in the germline V gene (reference sequence). This CDR3 has 12 amino acids. CDR3 coding DNA: TGTGCCTGGAGTACCGGGGGGTACGAGCAGTACTTC. This encodes CAWSTGGYEQYF.

V and J are TRBV6-5 and TRBJ2-5; 7 bases align to TRBD2. CDR3 length: 16 amino acids. The ends lost 4 bases at V and 3 bases at J; junction bases unmatched: 11. CDR1 MNHEY and CDR2 SVGAGI come from the germline V gene. CDR3 loop: CASSSRLAGVKETQYF. The CDR3 DNA reads as TGTGCCAGCAGTTCACGACTTGCGGGAGTTAAAGAGACCCAGTACTTC.

CDR3 sequence (DNA): TGTGCCAGCATGGGCTATAAAGAGACCCAGTACTTC. Translated: CASMGYKETQYF. J is TRBJ2-5 and V is TRBV7-9, with no clear D. The CDR3 length is 12 residues. The germline V gene encodes CDR1 SEHNR and CDR2 FQNEAQ (reference sequence). Trimming pared 7 bases from V and 3 bases from J, leaving 9 bases between.

The chain combines TRBV27 with TRBJ2-2; D is unclear. The V gene's germline CDR1 is MNHEY and CDR2 SMNVEV (reference sequence). The CDR3 runs 16 residues. Trimming cost V 5 bases and J 0 bases, with 13 bases left between them. This CDR3 reads CASSAAATTNTGELFF. For the CDR3, the DNA is TGTGCCAGCAGTGCCGCGGCCACAACGAACACCGGGGAGCTGTTTTTT.

The chain carries TRBV14 and TRBJ1-1; D is uncertain. Trimming pared 1 base from V and 11 bases from J, leaving 11 bases between. CDR3 length: 12 residues. Germline V lookup: CDR1 SGHDN, CDR2 FVKESK. CDR3 sequence: CASSQVGFRAFF. The CDR3 nucleotides read TGTGCCAGCAGCCAAGTGGGGTTTAGGGCTTTCTTT.

This rearrangement joins TRBV27 to TRBJ2-3; 7 nucleotides line up with TRBD1. This CDR3 is built from 16 residues. Germline V gives CDR1 MNHEY, CDR2 SMNVEV (reference sequence). V lost 2 bases to trimming and J lost 2 bases; unmatched junction nucleotides: 7. As DNA, the CDR3 is TGTGCCAGCAGTTTAGCGACAGGGATAAACACAGATACGCAGTATTTT. This codes for CASSLATGINTDTQYF.

J is TRBJ2-7 and V is TRBV4-1, with 9 bases identical to TRBD2. This CDR3 spans 16 amino acids. Germline V gene data show CDR1 as MGHRA and CDR2 as YSYEKL. After removal of 1 base from V and 2 bases from J, the junction contained 6 bases not matched to a gene. CDR3 loop: CASSQAPRGRAYEQYF. The DNA for the CDR3 is TGCGCCAGCAGCCAAGCCCCGCGCGGGAGGGCCTACGAGCAGTACTTC.

The chain joins TRBV27 to TRBJ1-1; 7 bases match TRBD1. The CDR3 has 14 amino acids. Germline CDR1 MNHEY, CDR2 SMNVEV (reference sequence). The V gene end was trimmed by 3 bases and the J gene end by 9 bases; junction bases not matched to a gene: 10. CDR3 DNA sequence: TGTGCCAGCAGTTTCACCTTCGACAGGGAAAAAGCTTTCTTT. Its protein is CASSFTFDREKAFF.

This chain connects TRBV7-8 to TRBJ1-5; D is perhaps TRBD1 (5 bases). The length of the CDR3 is 15 residues. The germline CDR1 and CDR2 sequences are SGHVS and FQNEAQ. Deletions cut 1 base from V and 1 base from J, with 8 bases between. CDR3 region: CASSLGRGSNQPQHF. CDR3 bases: TGTGCCAGCAGCTTAGGTCGGGGCAGCAATCAGCCCCAGCATTTT. Drawing the rest from reference TRBV7-8 and TRBJ1-5, the complete variable domain is GAGVSQSPRYKVAKRGQDVALRCDPISGHVSLFWYQQALGQGPEFLTYFQNEAQLDKSGLPSDRFFAERPEGSVSTLKIQRTQQEDSAVYLCASSLGRGSNQPQHFGDGTRLSIL.

V is TRBV28 and J is TRBJ2-3, with D perhaps matching TRBD2 (6 bases). V was trimmed by 6 bases and J by 2 bases, leaving 12 bases between them. CDR3 length: 14 amino acids. Germline V lookup: CDR1 MDHEN, CDR2 SYDVKM. The CDR3 loop is CASRPGTPTDTQYF. The CDR3 coding sequence is TGTGCCAGCAGACCCGGGACTCCCACAGATACGCAGTATTTT.

This chain links TRBV7-3 with TRBJ2-2; 9 nucleotides agree with TRBD1. This CDR3 comprises 17 residues. Germline assignment: CDR1 SGHTA and CDR2 FQGTGA. The V gene end was trimmed by 1 base and the J gene end by 7 bases; junction bases not matched to a gene: 10. The CDR3 DNA sequence: TGTGCCAGCAGCTTAATGCCGGACAGGGGTAGACACGGGGAGCTGTTTTTT. Residues: CASSLMPDRGRHGELFF.

This clone was found once. CDR3 coding DNA: TGTGCCAGCAGCCGGTTCGTGACTAGCGGTTTCCAAGAGACCCAGTACTTC. Translation gives CASSRFVTSGFQETQYF. The chain has TRBV11-2 and TRBJ2-5; 9 bases align to TRBD2. The CDR3 sequence is 17 residues long. CDR1 is SGHAT and CDR2 is FQNNGV in the germline V gene. Losses at the gene ends were 5 bases for V and 1 base for J; bases not matched to a gene: 11.

This rearrangement joins TRBV5-6 to TRBJ2-4; 7 nucleotides match TRBD1. Germline loops: CDR1 SGHDT, CDR2 YYEEEE. Germline trimming cut 4 bases from V and 8 bases from J; bases unmatched to any gene: 12. This CDR3 is built from 15 residues. CDR3 in amino acids: CASSTGQLQGDIQYF. The CDR3, as DNA: TGTGCCAGCAGCACCGGACAGCTTCAGGGGGACATTCAGTACTTC.